This TCR beta chain was profiled in a study of T cells after yellow fever vaccination. The CDR3 consists of 16 residues. Looked up from germline, CDR1 is SGHAT and CDR2 is FQNNGV. With 3 bases clipped from V and 7 bases from J, the junction kept 8 bases outside the gene matches. MiXCR, applied by TCRdb to the 5' RACE reads, yields one record per CDR3 protein. Among 450,000 to 650,000 distinct CDR3 sequences, roughly 13% were seen once, and the ten largest hold roughly an eighth. This clonotype has a handful of counts. V and J are TRBV11-2 and TRBJ2-2; 10 bases map to TRBD2. The receptor was isolated from a man younger than 45 who received the YFV17D yellow fever vaccine. This material consisted of PBMCs, taken on the day of the yellow fever booster vaccination. The CDR3 region is CASSLGASGRVGELFF. The CDR3 DNA reads as TGTGCCAGCAGCTTGGGGGCTAGCGGGAGAGTCGGGGAGCTGTTTTTT.